What follows describes a single T cell receptor (beta chain). Study processing details: Amplification of reference gene primers provided the estimated nucleated cell counts. Method: immunoSEQ multiplex PCR; TCRdb's copy keeps in-frame clones and lacks some. The V and J calls and the clone size are those of that table, but D and trimming were determined from the DNA. The sample has 150,000 to 200,000 clones; 65% to 85% are singletons. The data derive from a study of blood T cell repertoires in COVID-19. Germline CDR1 and CDR2: LNHDA and SQIVND (reference sequence). The CDR3 is 13 amino acids. Trimming at V came to 4 bases and at J to 9 bases, leaving 5 bases not matched to a gene.

The receptor was isolated from a man aged 60 to 69 with active or convalescent COVID-19. This chain links TRBV19 with TRBJ2-1; 8 bases fit TRBD2. The sequenced material came from peripheral blood. The CDR3 region is CASSTVAGGEQFF. DNA for the CDR3: TGTGCCAGTAGTACCGTCGCGGGAGGTGAGCAGTTCTTC.